These 4 T cell receptor beta chains originate from one sample sequenced in a study of Ad26.COV2.S vaccination and SARS-CoV-2 variants (dated by TCRdb to about 2021). Receptor libraries were prepared by the immunoSEQ multiplex PCR assay. Drawn from immuneACCESS, this table holds only the in-frame rearrangements with V and J called that TCRdb kept. Clones are partly lost; checked studies trace under half to an unresolved V gene and leave the rest unexplained. This sample holds 500,000 or so clones; about 88% were observed only once. The ten largest clones represent 2.5% of the sample. The treatment or condition label here, explained by the study, means: some 19 received Ad26.COV2.S at low or high dose, single or two shots; about 5 received placebo; per-sample allocation not given. For vaccine and placebo recipients, repertoires were sequenced using samples collected on day 63 after the first injection.

The sample here was peripheral blood, taken in a trial of Ad26.COV2.S vaccine versus placebo. The source of these receptors is a person aged 18-65 years who received the Ad26.COV2.S COVID-19 vaccine or a placebo.

V usage is TRBV3-1 (or the pseudogene TRBV3-2) and J usage is TRBJ1-6; D call uncertain. Germline lookup yields CDR1 LGHDT and CDR2 YNNKEL (reference sequence). Trimming stripped 0 bases from V and 4 bases from J, with 7 bases between. CDR3 length: 15 residues. This chain's CDR3 is CASSQDPRYNSPLHF. The CDR3 bases are TGTGCCAGCAGCCAAGACCCCAGGTATAATTCACCCCTCCACTTT.

This clone was seen a handful of times. This chain joins TRBV10-3 and TRBJ1-1; TRBD1 matches at 10 bases. Germline V gene data show CDR1 as ENHRY and CDR2 as SYGVKD. V lost 8 bases, J lost 5 bases, and 2 bases stayed unmatched. CDR3 length: 12 residues. The CDR3 loop reads CAIRQGATEAFF. CDR3 nucleotides: TGTGCCATCCGACAGGGGGCAACTGAAGCTTTCTTT.

The rearrangement uses TRBV4-3 and TRBJ1-1, with unresolved D. This CDR3 is built from 14 residues. V was trimmed by 1 base and J by 8 bases, leaving 14 bases between them. The V gene's germline CDR1 is LGHNA and CDR2 YSLEER. CDR3 in DNA: TGCGCCAGCAGCCAAGCGTGGGCGGGCCAGGAAGCTTTCTTT. It encodes CASSQAWAGQEAFF.

This chain links TRBV5-6 with TRBJ1-2; D not resolved. This CDR3 has 14 amino acids. With 2 bases removed from V and 4 bases from J, the gap between germline ends came to 12 bases. The germline CDR1 and CDR2 sequences are SGHDT and YYEEEE. The DNA of the CDR3 is TGTGCCAGCAGCTTAAATGGGAGAACCTATGGCTACACCTTC. This encodes CASSLNGRTYGYTF.